This T cell receptor (beta chain) was retrieved from a study of Graves' ophthalmopathy and Graves' hyperthyroidism. This clonotype was detected ten times or more. Amplified material comprised TCR beta CDR3 regions derived from RNA transcripts. HTBI primers served in a first-round RT-PCR, which a second-round multiplex PCR followed. Each CDR3 protein gets one entry after TCRdb re-called the multiplex PCR reads with MiXCR. Of approximately 1.2 million distinct CDR3 sequences listed, less than 45% are singletons. Germline V CDR1 and CDR2: SGHTA, FQGNSA. V shed 5 bases and J shed 7 bases, with 17 bases lying between them. The CDR3 spans 15 residues.

Input material: peripheral blood or thyroid tissue (not recorded which). The receptor's source is an adult man with Graves' hyperthyroidism. V gene TRBV7-2 combines with J gene TRBJ2-2, with D possibly being TRBD1 or TRBD2 (5 bases each). DNA for the CDR3: TGTGCCAGCAGCCCCGTGGGGACCAAGGGCGGGGAGCTGTTTTTT. Translated, it gives CASSPVGTKGGELFF.